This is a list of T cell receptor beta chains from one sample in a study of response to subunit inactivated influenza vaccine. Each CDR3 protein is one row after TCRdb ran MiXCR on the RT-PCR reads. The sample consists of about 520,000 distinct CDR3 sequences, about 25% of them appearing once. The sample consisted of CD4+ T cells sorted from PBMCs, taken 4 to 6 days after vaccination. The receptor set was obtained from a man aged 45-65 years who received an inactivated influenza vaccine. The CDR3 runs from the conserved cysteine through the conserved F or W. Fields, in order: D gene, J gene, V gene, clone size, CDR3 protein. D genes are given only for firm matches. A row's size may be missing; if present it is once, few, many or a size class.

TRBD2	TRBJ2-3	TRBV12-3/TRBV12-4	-	CASSPRGAGGTDTQYF
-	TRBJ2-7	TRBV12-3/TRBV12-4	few	CASSPRDSPTYEQYF
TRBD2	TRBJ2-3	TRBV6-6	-	CASRGGTDTQYF
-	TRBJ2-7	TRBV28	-	CASSSGSLSYEQYF
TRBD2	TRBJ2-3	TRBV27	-	CASSLIASGGHTQYF
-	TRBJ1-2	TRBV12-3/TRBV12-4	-	CASRQDSNYGYTF
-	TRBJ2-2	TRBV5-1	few	CASSLTLYGAGELFF
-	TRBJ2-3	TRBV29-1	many	CSVDRGARSDTQYF
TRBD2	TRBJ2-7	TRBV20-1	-	CSATTSGPSYEQYF
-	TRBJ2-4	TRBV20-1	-	CSAHGLAKNIQYF
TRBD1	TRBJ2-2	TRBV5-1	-	CASSNWTGGFGELFF
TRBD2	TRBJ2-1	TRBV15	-	CATSRVAGGSYNEQFF
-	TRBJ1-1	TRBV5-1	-	CASSLDGINTEAFF
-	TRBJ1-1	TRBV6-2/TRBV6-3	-	CASGYLTTEAFF
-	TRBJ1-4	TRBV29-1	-	CSAGGVANEKLFF
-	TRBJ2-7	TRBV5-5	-	CASSSDRISAPEQYF
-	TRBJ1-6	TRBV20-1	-	CSAPGAGAGSPLHF
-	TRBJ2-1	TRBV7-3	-	CASSLSVSSAVRNEQFF
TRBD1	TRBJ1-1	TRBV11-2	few	CASNLWDSSMNTEAFF
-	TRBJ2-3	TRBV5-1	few	CASSSDFSRADTQYF
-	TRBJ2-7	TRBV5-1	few	CASSLGSGAEQYF
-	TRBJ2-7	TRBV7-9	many	CASSTKGPNEQYF
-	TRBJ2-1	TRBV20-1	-	CSATKGLASYNEQFF
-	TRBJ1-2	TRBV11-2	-	CASSPSPYGYTF
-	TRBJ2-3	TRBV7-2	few	CASKYRAGLSTDTQYF
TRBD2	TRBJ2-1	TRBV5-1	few	CASSLVPTSGGYNEQFF
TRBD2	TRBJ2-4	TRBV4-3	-	CASSQDGRRRENIQYF
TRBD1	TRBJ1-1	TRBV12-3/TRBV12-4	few	CASRPGQERNTEAFF
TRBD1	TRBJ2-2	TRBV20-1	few	CSASPAGQGAGELFF
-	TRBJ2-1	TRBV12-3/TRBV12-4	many	CASSLAGGLNEQFF
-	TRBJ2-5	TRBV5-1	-	CASSLVFRGETQYF
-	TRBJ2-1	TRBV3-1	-	CASSRVSYNEQFF
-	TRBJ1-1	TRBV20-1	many	CSANRDGIMNTEAFF
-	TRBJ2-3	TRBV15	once	CATSRDPGYTDTQYF
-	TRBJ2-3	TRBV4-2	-	CASSQVAGEPDTQYF
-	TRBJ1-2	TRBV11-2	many	CASSPGGYGYTF
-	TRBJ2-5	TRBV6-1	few	CASSVNEAALGAQYF
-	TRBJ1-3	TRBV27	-	CASSLRQGIAGNTIYF
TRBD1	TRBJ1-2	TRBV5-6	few	CASSAIPGQGDYGYTF
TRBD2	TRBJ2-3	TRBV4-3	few	CASSQDLVQREAGDTQYF
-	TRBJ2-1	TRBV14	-	CASSQFTHSVGYNEQFF
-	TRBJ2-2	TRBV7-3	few	CASSLYQGIGELFF
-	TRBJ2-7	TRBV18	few	CASSPPGISDSYEQYF